The 5 T cell receptor beta chains given below trace back to one sample, sequenced in a study of beta chain features in type 1 diabetes. Study-wide results and limits: Among all four CD4+ subsets, Type 1 diabetes patients had TCRB CDR3s that were moderately but significantly shorter.

Expressed TCRB transcripts were sequenced because the isolated RNA had all been reverse transcribed beforehand. Produced via immunoSEQ multiplex PCR; TCRdb's table is partial and in-frame only. The table has about 120,000 clones, approximately 15% seen once. Antigens of these TCRs are unknown. Sequencing was carried out using central memory CD4+ T cells from blood. These receptors originate from a young man with type 1 diabetes.

This clone was seen a handful of times. J is TRBJ2-1 and V is TRBV5-6, with 9 bases lining up with TRBD2. CDR1 and CDR2 from the germline V gene are SGHDT and YYEEEE. Unmatched junction bases numbered 11, after V lost 6 bases and J lost 4 bases. The CDR3 is 16 amino acids. The CDR3 nucleotides read TGTGCCAGCACCTCCCCGGGACTAGCCTCTTACAATGAGCAGTTCTTC. This translates into CASTSPGLASYNEQFF.

This clone was detected ten times or more. The sample has other DNA sequences that encode this CDR3 too. The chain joins TRBV29-1 to TRBJ2-1; no definite D call. The CDR3 length is 11 residues. The V and J ends lost 3 bases and 6 bases respectively, with 6 bases between them. The V gene's germline CDR1 is SQVTM and CDR2 ANQGSEA. CDR3 protein: CSVEGSNEQFF. The DNA of the CDR3 is TGCAGCGTTGAGGGTTCCAATGAGCAGTTCTTC.

This clone was counted between two and nine times. V gene TRBV6-5 combines with J gene TRBJ1-2; possible D gene TRBD1, 5 bases. Looked up from germline, CDR1 is MNHEY and CDR2 is SVGAGI. The CDR3 runs 15 residues. Trimming took 4 bases from V and 3 from J, leaving 15 bases between them. CDR3 in amino acids: CASSSAGGGDYGYTF. For the CDR3, the DNA is TGTGCCAGCAGTTCCGCCGGCGGGGGTGACTATGGCTACACCTTC.

The V gene is TRBV2, the J gene TRBJ2-2; D is undetermined. CDR3 length: 12 amino acids. Germline V CDR1 and CDR2: SNHLY, FYNNEI. V was clipped by 6 bases and J by 5 bases, with 7 bases between them. The CDR3 bases are TGTGCCAGCAGCCTCATTACCGGGGAGCTGTTTTTT. Amino acid sequence: CASSLITGELFF.

This clone has at least ten counts. This chain's CDR3 is CASTRREGSSYNEQFF. For the CDR3, the DNA is TGTGCCAGCACCCGAAGGGAGGGGAGCTCCTACAATGAGCAGTTCTTC. The V gene is TRBV5-8, the J gene TRBJ2-1; 7 bases match TRBD2. The ends lost 6 bases at V and 0 bases at J; junction bases unmatched: 9. Germline CDR1 is SGHTS and CDR2 is YDEGEE. This CDR3 comprises 16 residues.